This record concerns one T cell receptor (beta chain) sequence. At least ten counts were recorded for this clonotype. The specificity of this receptor is unknown. One base away there is no much larger clone; base qualities are not given. Receptor amplification or capture employed multiplex PCR. The sequencer listed for this sample is Illumina HiSeq 4000. CDR3 regions were amplified by Arm-PCR with iRepertoire HTBI primers to construct TCR beta libraries. Before sequencing, the PCR products underwent gel purification. For the original study's pipeline: Gene usage analysis of CDR3 amino acid clonotypes relied on the roughly 60 TRBV and 14 TRBJ segments identified across samples. COPE and FqMerger were used to merge the filtered high-quality paired reads into contigs. BLAST was used to align contigs to IMGT TRBV, TRBD and TRBJ reference genes, with CDR3 defined following IMGT. Any clonotype with a frequency above 0.1% was counted as a highly expanded clone. Shannon entropy served as the measure of repertoire diversity, while the Gini coefficient captured V-J evenness. A clonotype was considered public if more than one individual shared it. TCRdb redid the processing of the public reads, applying fastp at Q25 and MiXCR, and retained in-frame beta chains. Identical CDR3 protein sequences are pooled into one entry, listed with their most common genes and DNA. The V and J calls were determined by TCRdb, not by the authors. This sample gives about 430,000 distinct CDR3 sequences in total; about 15% of them show up just once. The biggest ten clones account for over 7% of the sample.

The source of the sample is a study of regulatory T cells in long-lasting Graves disease (dated by TCRdb to the early 2020s). In terms of the full investigation: Newly diagnosed Graves' disease patients had taken antithyroid drugs for less than 3 months. The study was registered as a clinical trial and conducted in China. Patients with persistent Graves' disease were compared with patients with newly diagnosed Graves' disease using TCR sequencing and RNA sequencing of peripheral blood. A total of roughly 35 samples underwent TCR sequencing: about 13 from persistent and 20 from newly diagnosed Graves' disease patients. Results and caveats for the whole study, not just this receptor: More public clonotypes were shared among persistent patients (over 2,500) than among newly diagnosed patients (966). The authors noted that the small sample size was a limitation that may lower accuracy. Persistent Graves' disease patients showed lower TCR Shannon entropy and fewer highly expanded clones than newly diagnosed patients, suggesting clonal expansion. Because the primary lesion, thyroid tissue, could not be accessed, the study looked at peripheral blood alone. TRBV28, TRBJ1-2 and TRBJ2-5 were preferentially used in persistent disease, while TRBV20-1 and TRBJ2-1 were favored in newly diagnosed disease. Only the TCR beta chain was sequenced and analyzed.

Taken with the paper, the label for time point translates to: newly diagnosed GD, antithyroid drugs for less than 3 months. For both TCR sequencing and RNA sequencing, RNA was extracted from PBMCs using TRIzol. The diagnosis of Graves' disease followed American Thyroid Association guidelines. Recruitment of patients was carried out at an endocrinology department in Xi'an, China. Each patient gave approximately 10 milliliters of peripheral blood, collected in an EDTA anticoagulant tube. PBMCs were isolated by Ficoll Paque Plus density gradient separation without further T cell sorting. RNA quality was checked with an Agilent 2100 Bioanalyzer and agarose gel, and concentration with a NanoDrop 2000. The CDR3 contains 16 residues, cysteine and phenylalanine counted. The only DNA kept is the CDR3, 48 bases in frame from the first base. V has 1 base trimmed and J has 2 bases trimmed; junction bases matching no gene number 10. Sequences DFQATT (CDR1) and SNEGSKA (CDR2) are obtained from the germline V gene (reference sequence).

The sample was also linked to a second study, of T cells in Graves' hyperthyroidism and ophthalmopathy. The second study reports: Stable Graves' hyperthyroidism was defined as no progression to ophthalmopathy during 18 months of follow-up. Hyperthyroidism patients were newly diagnosed, with disease duration under 2 months, and aged 18 to 65 years. Patients with uncontrolled infections, other autoimmune diseases, pregnancy or lactation were excluded. Diagnoses relied on clinical symptoms, serum thyroxine and TRAb, thyroid ultrasound and orbital computed tomography. For the first round of RT-PCR on the TCR CDR3, the HTBI primer set was used together with the Qiagen OneStep RT-PCR kit. Most expanded thyroid clonotypes (frequency above 0.001) were also detected in blood, a finding suggesting that blood repertoires may reflect thyroid immune responses. A 13 V-J signature model separated ophthalmopathy from stable hyperthyroidism, with roughly 88% sensitivity and 81.08% specificity in cross-validation and 80%/75% in testing. During validation, the model predicted progression to ophthalmopathy a median of approximately 7 months ahead of onset, with almost 71% sensitivity and more than 72% specificity. To identify TCR V-J signatures that set the groups apart, the researchers used a discovery cohort of roughly 100 patients, made up of 40 to 45 with Graves' ophthalmopathy and 55 to 65 with stable Graves' hyperthyroidism. Prospective prediction of ophthalmopathy was tested in an independent validation cohort consisting of 18 hyperthyroidism patients and more than 15 patients who later progressed to ophthalmopathy. The approximately 90 discovery patients were divided at random into training and test sets in a 7:3 ratio. In addition, the study compared T-cell repertoires in thyroid tissue and in blood from roughly six Graves' hyperthyroidism patients. Following sampling, methimazole starting at 30 mg daily was given to hyperthyroidism patients, and high-dose intravenous methylprednisolone was given to ophthalmopathy patients. Libraries were constructed in a second round of multiplex PCR, after which size selection and purification were performed. Paired-end sequencing of the libraries was performed with 100 bp reads on an Illumina HiSeq2000. Raw data were processed with SOAPnuke, discarding reads with adapters, uncalled bases, mean Phred below 15, or no exact constant-primer or identifier match. High-quality paired reads were merged with COPE v1.2.5, and unique nucleotide sequences were defined as clonotypes. MiTCR v1.1 was used to align the clonotypes against IMGT TRBV, TRBD and TRBJ reference segments. Analysis was restricted to V-J combinations with a frequency above 0.0001, which covered roughly 99% of repertoires. A TCS score was defined as the ratio between F50 (clonal expansion) and ExV (chaos), using BLOSUM62-based TCRdist between CDR3 peptides within each V-J. Welch's t-statistics and random forest reduced around 510 V-J features to 10 to 15, which were used in a naive Bayes classifier (R e1071). Sample size was not statistically predetermined, and blinding of investigators to group allocation was not performed. The paper reports TCR Vbeta CDR3 sequencing of some 140 peripheral blood samples: around 45 ophthalmopathy, roughly 80 hyperthyroidism and approximately 17 progressor patients.

The receptor comes from a woman aged 40 to 49 with Graves disease. Donor details come from another sample of the same person, matched by shared clones. This receptor chain uses TRBV20-1 and TRBJ2-5, with 7 central nucleotides matching TRBD2. The source was peripheral blood mononuclear cells (PBMCs), collected at new diagnosis, from a patient treated with antithyroid drugs. The CDR3 region: CSARVGSAGVQETQYF. Here is the DNA: TGCAGTGCTAGAGTGGGGTCGGCGGGAGTTCAAGAGACCCAGTACTTC.